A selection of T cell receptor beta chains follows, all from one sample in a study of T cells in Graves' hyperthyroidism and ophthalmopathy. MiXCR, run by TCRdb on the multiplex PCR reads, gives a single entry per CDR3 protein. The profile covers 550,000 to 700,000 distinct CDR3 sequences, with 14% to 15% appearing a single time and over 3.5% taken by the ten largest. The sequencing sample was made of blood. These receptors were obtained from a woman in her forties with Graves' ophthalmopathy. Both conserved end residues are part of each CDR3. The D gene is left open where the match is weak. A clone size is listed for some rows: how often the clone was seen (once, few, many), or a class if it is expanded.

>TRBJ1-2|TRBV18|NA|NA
TGTGCCAGCTCACCACCGTCCGGAGTTAACTATGGCTACACCTTC
CASSPPSGVNYGYTF
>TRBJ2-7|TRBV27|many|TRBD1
TGTGCCAGCAGTTTACCGGGGACAGGGCGTAACGAGCAGTACTTC
CASSLPGTGRNEQYF
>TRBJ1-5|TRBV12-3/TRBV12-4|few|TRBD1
TGTGCCAGCACCCCAGACAGGGAACAGCCCCAGCATTTT
CASTPDREQPQHF
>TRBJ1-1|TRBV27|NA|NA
TGTGCCAGCAGTTTCGGGGTGGGGAGAGGCACTGAAGCTTTCTTT
CASSFGVGRGTEAFF
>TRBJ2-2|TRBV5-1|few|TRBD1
TGCGCCAGCAGCTTGGCCGGGACAGGCCGGGGTGGGAACACCGGGGAGCTGTTTTTT
CASSLAGTGRGGNTGELFF
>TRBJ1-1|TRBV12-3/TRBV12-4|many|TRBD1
TGTGCCAGCAGCAACGGACAGGGGGTGAACACTGAAGCTTTCTTT
CASSNGQGVNTEAFF
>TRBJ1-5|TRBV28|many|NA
TGTGCCAGCCTATCAAGCGAACAGGTCCGTAATCAGCCCCAGCATTTT
CASLSSEQVRNQPQHF
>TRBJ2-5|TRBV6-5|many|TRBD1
TGTGCCAGCGAAGGACAGGGGGTCTGGAAGACCCAGTACTTC
CASEGQGVWKTQYF
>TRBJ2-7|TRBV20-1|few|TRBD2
TGCAGTGCTAGAAATAGCGGGAGATCTGAGCAGTACTTC
CSARNSGRSEQYF
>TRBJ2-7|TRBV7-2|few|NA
TGTGCCAGCAGCTTACAGGGTGGGCTCTACGAGCAGTACTTC
CASSLQGGLYEQYF
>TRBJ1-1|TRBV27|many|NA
TGTGCCAGCAGCGCATTTCTGAACACTGAAGCTTTCTTT
CASSAFLNTEAFF
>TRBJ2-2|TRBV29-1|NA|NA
TGCAGCGTTGATGTGGGGAACACCGGGGAGCTGTTTTTT
CSVDVGNTGELFF
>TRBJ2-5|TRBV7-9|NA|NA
TGTGCCAGCAGCTCTCTAGTAGGAGAGACCCGGTACTTC
CASSSLVGETRYF
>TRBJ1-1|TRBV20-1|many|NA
TGCAGATCCAACCCCCAGCAGGGCGGGTACACTGAAGCTTTCTTT
CRSNPQQGGYTEAFF
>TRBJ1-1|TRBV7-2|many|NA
TGTGCCAGCAGCCCCGCCGGACTGAACACTGAAGCTTTCTTT
CASSPAGLNTEAFF
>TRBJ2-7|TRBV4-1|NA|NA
TGCGCCAGCAGCCAAGATCTCCTGACAGGGAGGGGCGAGCAGTACTTC
CASSQDLLTGRGEQYF
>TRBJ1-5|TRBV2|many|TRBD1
TGTGCCAGCAGCTTAGACAGGGCCGGGGGGCCCCAGCATTTT
CASSLDRAGGPQHF
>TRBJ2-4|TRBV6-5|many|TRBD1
TGTGCCAGCAGTTACTCCCCGGGACAGGTGTCGTTCATTCAGTACTTC
CASSYSPGQVSFIQYF
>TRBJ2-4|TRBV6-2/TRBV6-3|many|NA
TGTGCCAGCATTTCGGAAAACATTCAGTACTTC
CASISENIQYF
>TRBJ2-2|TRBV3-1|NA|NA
TGTGCCAGCACCACGGGATATCACACCGGGGAGCTGTTTTTT
CASTTGYHTGELFF
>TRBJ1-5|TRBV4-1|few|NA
TGCGCCAGCAGCCAAGGTCCCAGGGATAATCAGCCCCAGCATTTT
CASSQGPRDNQPQHF
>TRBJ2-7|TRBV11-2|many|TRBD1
TGTGCCAGCAGCGATTATCTGGGACAGATTTCCTACGAGCAGTACTTC
CASSDYLGQISYEQYF
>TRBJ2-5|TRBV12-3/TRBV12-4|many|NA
TGTGCCAGCAGTTTAGAAACAGGAGGGAGAGAGACCCAGTACTTC
CASSLETGGRETQYF
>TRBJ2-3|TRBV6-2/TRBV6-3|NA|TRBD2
TGTGCCAGCAGTTTGGAGAGCGGGATGGTCACAGATACGCAGTATTTT
CASSLESGMVTDTQYF
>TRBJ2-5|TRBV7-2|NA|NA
TGTGCCAGCAGCTTACGTTATCCCGTCCAAGAGACCCAGTACTTC
CASSLRYPVQETQYF
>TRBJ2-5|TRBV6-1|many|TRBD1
TGTGCCAGCAGGTCCGGGACAGGGGAGGTGGAGACCCAGTACTTC
CASRSGTGEVETQYF
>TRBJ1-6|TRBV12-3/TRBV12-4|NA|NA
TGTGCCAGCAGCCTGTTGCAGAATTCACCCCTCCACTTT
CASSLLQNSPLHF
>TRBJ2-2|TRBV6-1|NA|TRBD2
TGTGCCAGCAGCCCGGGACTAGCGGGAGACGCCGGGGAGCTGTTTTTT
CASSPGLAGDAGELFF
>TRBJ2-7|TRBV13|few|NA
TGTGCCAGCAGCGAAGACACGCACTCCTACGAGCAGTACTTC
CASSEDTHSYEQYF
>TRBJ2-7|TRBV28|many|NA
TGTGCCAGCAGCTTTCAGACTCGGAACGAGCAGTACTTC
CASSFQTRNEQYF
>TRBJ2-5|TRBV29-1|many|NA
TGCAGCGTTACATCCGGGGCTGTACAAGAGACCCAGTACTTC
CSVTSGAVQETQYF
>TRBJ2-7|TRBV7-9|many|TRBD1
TGTGCCAGCAGCTTAGGACAGGGGGCGCATCACGAGCAGTACTTC
CASSLGQGAHHEQYF
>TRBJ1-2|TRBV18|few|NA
TGTGCCAGCGCCGCTGGGATTAACTATGGCTACACCTTC
CASAAGINYGYTF